This TCR beta chain is drawn from a study of blood T cell repertoires in COVID-19. Sequencing used immunoSEQ multiplex PCR; TCRdb keeps in-frame clones, though not all of them. The data hold about 54,000 clones, with approximately 80% observed a single time. Trimming removed 2 bases from V and 2 bases from J, with 6 bases in between. The CDR3 sequence is 13 residues long. Germline assignment: CDR1 SGHTA and CDR2 FQGNSA. This TCR was sampled from a man aged 50-59 years with acute or convalescent COVID-19. Material: peripheral blood. This rearrangement joins TRBV7-2 to TRBJ1-2; no clear D gene. The CDR3 DNA reads TGTGCCAGCAGCTTACCACAGAACTATGGCTACACCTTC. Amino acids: CASSLPQNYGYTF.